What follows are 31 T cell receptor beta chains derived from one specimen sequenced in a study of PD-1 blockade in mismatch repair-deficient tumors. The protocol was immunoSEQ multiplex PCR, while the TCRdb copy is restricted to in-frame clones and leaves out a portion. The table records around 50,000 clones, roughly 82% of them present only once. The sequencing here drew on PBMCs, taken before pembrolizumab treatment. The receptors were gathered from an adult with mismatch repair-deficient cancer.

The CDR3: CASSTGENTEAFF. CDR3 nucleotides: TGTGCCAGTAGTACGGGGGAAAACACTGAAGCTTTCTTT. This chain connects TRBV19 to TRBJ1-1; a possible D gene is TRBD1 (5 bases). Deletions cut 4 bases from V and 2 bases from J, with 8 bases between. Germline lookup yields CDR1 LNHDA and CDR2 SQIVND (reference sequence). The CDR3 sequence is 13 residues long.

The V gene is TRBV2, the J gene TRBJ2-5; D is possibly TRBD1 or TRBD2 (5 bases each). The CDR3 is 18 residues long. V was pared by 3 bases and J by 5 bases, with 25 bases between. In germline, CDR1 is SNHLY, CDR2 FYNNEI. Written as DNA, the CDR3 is TGTGCCAGCAGTGAGAGATATCCGGAGCGGAGTTGGGGCGAGACCCAGTACTTC. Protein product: CASSERYPERSWGETQYF.

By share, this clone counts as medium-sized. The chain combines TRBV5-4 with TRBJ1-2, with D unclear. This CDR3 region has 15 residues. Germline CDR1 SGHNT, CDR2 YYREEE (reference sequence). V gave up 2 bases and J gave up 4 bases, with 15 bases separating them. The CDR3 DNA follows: TGTGCCAGCAGCTTCTTCACAAACCCACTCTATGGCTACACCTTC. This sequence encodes CASSFFTNPLYGYTF. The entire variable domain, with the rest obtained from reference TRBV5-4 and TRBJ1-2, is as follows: ETGVTQSPTHLIKTRGQQVTLRCSSQSGHNTVSWYQQALGQGPQFIFQYYREEENGRGNFPPRFSGLQFPNYSSELNVNALELDDSALYLCASSFFTNPLYGYTFGSGTRLTVV.

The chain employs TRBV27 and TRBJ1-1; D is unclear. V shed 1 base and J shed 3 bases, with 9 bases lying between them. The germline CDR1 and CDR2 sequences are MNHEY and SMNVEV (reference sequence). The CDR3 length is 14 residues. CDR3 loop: CASSLLQRDTEAFF. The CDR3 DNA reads TGTGCCAGCAGTTTATTACAGAGGGACACTGAAGCTTTCTTT.

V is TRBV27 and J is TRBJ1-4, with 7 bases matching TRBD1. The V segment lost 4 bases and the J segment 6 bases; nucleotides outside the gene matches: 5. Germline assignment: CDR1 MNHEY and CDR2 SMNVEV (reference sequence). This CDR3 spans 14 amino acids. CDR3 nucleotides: TGTGCCAGCAGTTCTCCGGGACAGTATGAAAAACTGTTTTTT. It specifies CASSSPGQYEKLFF.

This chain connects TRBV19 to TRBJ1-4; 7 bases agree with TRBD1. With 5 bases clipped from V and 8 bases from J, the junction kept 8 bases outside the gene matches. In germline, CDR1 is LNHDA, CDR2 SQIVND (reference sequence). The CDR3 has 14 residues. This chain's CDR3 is CASSETGVGEKLFF. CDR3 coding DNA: TGTGCCAGTAGTGAAACAGGGGTTGGAGAAAAACTGTTTTTT.

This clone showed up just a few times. Written as DNA, the CDR3 is TGTGCCAGCAGTTATCGTCGGGGACTGTACATGAATGAGCAGTTCTTC. As protein: CASSYRRGLYMNEQFF. The chain recombines TRBV6-5 with TRBJ2-1, with D maybe TRBD2 (6 bases). Trimming shortened V by 3 bases and J by 7 bases, and 19 bases separated the two germline ends. This CDR3 contains 16 residues. From germline, CDR1 is MNHEY and CDR2 SVGAGI.

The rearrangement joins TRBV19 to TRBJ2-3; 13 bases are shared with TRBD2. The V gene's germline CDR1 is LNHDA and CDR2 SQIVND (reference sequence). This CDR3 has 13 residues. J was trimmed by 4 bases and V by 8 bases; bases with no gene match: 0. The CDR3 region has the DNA TGTGCCAGTGGACTAGCGGGAGCAGATACGCAGTATTTT. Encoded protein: CASGLAGADTQYF.

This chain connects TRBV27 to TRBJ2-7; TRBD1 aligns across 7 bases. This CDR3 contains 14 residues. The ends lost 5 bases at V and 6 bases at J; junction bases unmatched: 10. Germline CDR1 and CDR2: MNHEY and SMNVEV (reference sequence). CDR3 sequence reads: CASSPTGTAREQYF. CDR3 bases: TGTGCCAGCAGTCCGACCGGGACAGCACGCGAGCAGTACTTC.

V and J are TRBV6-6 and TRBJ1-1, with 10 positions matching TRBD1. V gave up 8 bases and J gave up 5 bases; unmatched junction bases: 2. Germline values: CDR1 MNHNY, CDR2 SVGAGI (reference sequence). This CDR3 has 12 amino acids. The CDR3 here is CASGTGDTEAFF. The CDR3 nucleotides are TGTGCCAGCGGGACAGGGGATACTGAAGCTTTCTTT.

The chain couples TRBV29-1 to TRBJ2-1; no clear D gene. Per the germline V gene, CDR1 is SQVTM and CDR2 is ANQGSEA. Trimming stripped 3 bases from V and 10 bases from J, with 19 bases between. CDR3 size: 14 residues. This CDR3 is CSVDSDQPYPEQFF. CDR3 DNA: TGCAGCGTTGATTCCGACCAGCCCTACCCCGAGCAGTTCTTC.

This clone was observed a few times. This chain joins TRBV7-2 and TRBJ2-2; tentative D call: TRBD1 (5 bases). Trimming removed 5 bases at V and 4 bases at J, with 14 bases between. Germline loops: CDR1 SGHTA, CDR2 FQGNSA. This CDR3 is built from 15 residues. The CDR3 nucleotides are TGTGCCAGCAGCCGGTCTATAGGGGCCACCGGGGAGCTGTTTTTT. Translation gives CASSRSIGATGELFF.

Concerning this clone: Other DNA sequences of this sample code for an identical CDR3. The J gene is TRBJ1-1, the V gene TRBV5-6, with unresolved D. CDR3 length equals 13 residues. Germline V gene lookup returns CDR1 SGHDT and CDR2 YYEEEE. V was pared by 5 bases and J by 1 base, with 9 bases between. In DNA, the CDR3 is TGTGCCAGCAGTTTAGCGGAGAACACTGAAGCTTTCTTT. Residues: CASSLAENTEAFF. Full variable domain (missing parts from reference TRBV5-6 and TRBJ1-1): DAGVTQSPTHLIKTRGQQVTLRCSPKSGHDTVSWYQQALGQGPQFIFQYYEEEERQRGNFPDRFSGHQFPNYSSELNVNALLLGDSALYLCASSLAENTEAFFGQGTRLTVV.

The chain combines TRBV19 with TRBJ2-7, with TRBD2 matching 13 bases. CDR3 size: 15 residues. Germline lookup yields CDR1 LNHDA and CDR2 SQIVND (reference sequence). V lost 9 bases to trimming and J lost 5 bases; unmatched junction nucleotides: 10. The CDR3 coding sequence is TGTGCCAGCGCAGAACTAGCGGGAGGGCCCCACGAGCAGTACTTC. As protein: CASAELAGGPHEQYF.

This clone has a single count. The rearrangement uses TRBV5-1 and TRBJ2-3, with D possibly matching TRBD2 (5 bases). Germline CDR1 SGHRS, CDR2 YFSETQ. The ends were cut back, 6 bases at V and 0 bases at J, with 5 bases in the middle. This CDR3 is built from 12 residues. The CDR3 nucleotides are TGCGCCAGCACGGGGAGCACAGATACGCAGTATTTT. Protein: CASTGSTDTQYF.

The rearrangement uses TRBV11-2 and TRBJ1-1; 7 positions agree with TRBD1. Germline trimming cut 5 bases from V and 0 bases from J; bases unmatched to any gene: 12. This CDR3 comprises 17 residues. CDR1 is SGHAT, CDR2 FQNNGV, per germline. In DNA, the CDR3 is TGTGCCAGCAGCCCTCCCGGGACAGTCAACATGAACACTGAAGCTTTCTTT. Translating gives CASSPPGTVNMNTEAFF. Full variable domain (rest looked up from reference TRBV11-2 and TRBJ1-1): EAGVAQSPRYKIIEKRQSVAFWCNPISGHATLYWYQQILGQGPKLLIQFQNNGVVDDSQLPKDRFSAERLKGVDSTLKIQPAKLEDSAVYLCASSPPGTVNMNTEAFFGQGTRLTVV.

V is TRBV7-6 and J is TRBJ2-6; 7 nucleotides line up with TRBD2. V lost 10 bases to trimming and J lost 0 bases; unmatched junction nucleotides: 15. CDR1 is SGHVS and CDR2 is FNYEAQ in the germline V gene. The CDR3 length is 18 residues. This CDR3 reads CATDLGAGDHSGANVLTF. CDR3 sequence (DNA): TGTGCCACCGACCTTGGCGCGGGGGACCACTCTGGGGCCAACGTCCTGACTTTC.

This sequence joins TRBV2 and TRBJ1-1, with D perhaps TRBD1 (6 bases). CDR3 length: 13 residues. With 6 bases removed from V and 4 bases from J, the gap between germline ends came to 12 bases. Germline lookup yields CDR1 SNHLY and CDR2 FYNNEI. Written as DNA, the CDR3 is TGTGCCAGCAGGAAAGAAGGGGGCACTGAAGCTTTCTTT. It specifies CASRKEGGTEAFF.

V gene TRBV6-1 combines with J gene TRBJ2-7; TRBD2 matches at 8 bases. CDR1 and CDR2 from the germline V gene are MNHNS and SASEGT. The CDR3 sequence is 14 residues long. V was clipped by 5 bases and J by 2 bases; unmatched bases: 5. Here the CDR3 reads CASSLTSVTYEQYF. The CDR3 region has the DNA TGTGCCAGCAGTTTGACTAGCGTAACCTACGAGCAGTACTTC.

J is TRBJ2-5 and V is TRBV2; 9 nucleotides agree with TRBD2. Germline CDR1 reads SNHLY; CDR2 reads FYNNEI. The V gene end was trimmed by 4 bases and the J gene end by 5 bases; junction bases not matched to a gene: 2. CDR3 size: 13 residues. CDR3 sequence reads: CASSGTSAETQYF. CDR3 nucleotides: TGTGCCAGCAGTGGGACTAGCGCTGAGACCCAGTACTTC.

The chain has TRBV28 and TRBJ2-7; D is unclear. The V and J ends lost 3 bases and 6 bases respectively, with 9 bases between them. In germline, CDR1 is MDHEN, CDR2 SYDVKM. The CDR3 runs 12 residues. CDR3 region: CASSFWSTEQYF. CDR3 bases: TGTGCCAGCAGTTTTTGGTCGACCGAGCAGTACTTC.

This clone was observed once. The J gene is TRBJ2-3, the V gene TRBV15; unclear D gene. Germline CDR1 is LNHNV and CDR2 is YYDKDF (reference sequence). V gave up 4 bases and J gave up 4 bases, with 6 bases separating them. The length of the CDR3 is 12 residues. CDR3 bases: TGTGCCACCAGCAAATTCGCAGATACGCAGTATTTT. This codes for CATSKFADTQYF.

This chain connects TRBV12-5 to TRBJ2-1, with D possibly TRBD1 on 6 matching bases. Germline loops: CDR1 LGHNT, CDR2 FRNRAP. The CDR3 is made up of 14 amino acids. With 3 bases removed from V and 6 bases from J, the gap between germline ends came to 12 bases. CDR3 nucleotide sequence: TGTGCTAGTGGTTTCGGGACACAGGGCAATGAGCAGTTCTTC. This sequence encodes CASGFGTQGNEQFF.

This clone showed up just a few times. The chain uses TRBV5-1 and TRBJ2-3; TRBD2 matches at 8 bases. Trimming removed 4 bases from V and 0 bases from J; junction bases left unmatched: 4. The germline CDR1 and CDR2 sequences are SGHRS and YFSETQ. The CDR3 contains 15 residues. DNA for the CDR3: TGCGCCAGCAGCGTAGCGGGGACTAGCACAGATACGCAGTATTTT. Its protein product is CASSVAGTSTDTQYF.

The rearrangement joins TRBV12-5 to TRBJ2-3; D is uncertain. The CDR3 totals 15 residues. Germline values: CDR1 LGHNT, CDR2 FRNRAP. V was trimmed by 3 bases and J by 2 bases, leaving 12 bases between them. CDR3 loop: CASGFVSGYTDTQYF. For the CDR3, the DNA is TGTGCTAGTGGTTTTGTTTCGGGCTACACAGATACGCAGTATTTT. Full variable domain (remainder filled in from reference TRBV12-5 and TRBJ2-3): DARVTQTPRHKVTEMGQEVTMRCQPILGHNTVFWYRQTMMQGLELLAYFRNRAPLDDSGMPKDRFSAEMPDATLATLKIQPSEPRDSAVYFCASGFVSGYTDTQYFGPGTRLTVL.

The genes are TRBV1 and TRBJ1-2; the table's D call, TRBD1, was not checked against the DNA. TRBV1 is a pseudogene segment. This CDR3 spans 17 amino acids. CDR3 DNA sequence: TGCACCAGCAGCCAAGAAGGGGGACAAATTTTAGGACATGGCTACACCTTC. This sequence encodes CTSSQEGGQILGHGYTF.

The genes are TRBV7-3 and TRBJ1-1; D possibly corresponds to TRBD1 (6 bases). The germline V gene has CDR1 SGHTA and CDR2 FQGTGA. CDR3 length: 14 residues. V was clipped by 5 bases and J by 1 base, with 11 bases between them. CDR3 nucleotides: TGTGCCAGCAGCGAGACAGGCCCGAACACTGAAGCTTTCTTT. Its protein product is CASSETGPNTEAFF.

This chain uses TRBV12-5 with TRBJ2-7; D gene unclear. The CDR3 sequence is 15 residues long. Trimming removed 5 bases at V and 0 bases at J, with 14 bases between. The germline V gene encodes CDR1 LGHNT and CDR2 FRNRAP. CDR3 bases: TGTGCTAGTGGTGCCTCCGACTTGAGCTCCTACGAGCAGTACTTC. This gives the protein CASGASDLSSYEQYF.

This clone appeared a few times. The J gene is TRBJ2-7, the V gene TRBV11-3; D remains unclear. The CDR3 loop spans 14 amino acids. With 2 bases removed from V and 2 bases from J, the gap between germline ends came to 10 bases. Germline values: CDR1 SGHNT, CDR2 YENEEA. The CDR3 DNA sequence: TGTGCCAGCAGCTTAAGGGCAAATACCTACGAGCAGTACTTC. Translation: CASSLRANTYEQYF.

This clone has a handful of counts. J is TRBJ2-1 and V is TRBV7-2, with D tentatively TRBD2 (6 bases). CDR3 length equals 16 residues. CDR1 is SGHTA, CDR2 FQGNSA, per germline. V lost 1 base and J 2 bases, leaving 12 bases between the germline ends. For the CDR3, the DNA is TGTGCCAGCAGCTTAGATGGGGGAGGACCCTACAATGAGCAGTTCTTC. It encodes CASSLDGGGPYNEQFF. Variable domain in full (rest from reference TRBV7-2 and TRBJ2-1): GAGVSQSPSNKVTEKGKDVELRCDPISGHTALYWYRQSLGQGLEFLIYFQGNSAPDKSGLPSDRFSAERTGGSVSTLTIQRTQQEDSAVYLCASSLDGGGPYNEQFFGPGTRLTVL.

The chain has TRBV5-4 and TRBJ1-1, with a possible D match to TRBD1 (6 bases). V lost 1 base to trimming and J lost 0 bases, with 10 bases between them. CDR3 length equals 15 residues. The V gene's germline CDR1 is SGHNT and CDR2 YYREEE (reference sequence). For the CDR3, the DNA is TGTGCCAGCAGCTTGCCAGGGGCCATGAACACTGAAGCTTTCTTT. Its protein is CASSLPGAMNTEAFF.